These T cell receptor beta chains were read from a single sample in a study of shared clonotypes between healthy human individuals. Sequenced by immunoSEQ multiplex PCR; TCRdb stores in-frame clones only, minus some. This table holds 2 million or so clones, about 95% found once. Sequences were obtained from naive CD8+ T cells sorted from blood. These receptors originate from a man aged 18-30 years in good health. The CDR3 runs from the conserved cysteine through the conserved F or W. A D gene is named only where the DNA matches it firmly. Clone size is shown for a subset of rows, as once, few, many or a class of expanded clone.

cdr3_nt cdr3_aa j_call cdr3_length d_call v_call clone_size
TGTGCCAGTAGTACCCCAGGGGACGAGCAGTACTTC CASSTPGDEQYF TRBJ2-7 12 NA TRBV19 NA
TGTGCCTGGAGTCCCGGGACAGGGGGACCTAATGAAAAACTGTTTTTT CAWSPGTGGPNEKLFF TRBJ1-4 16 TRBD1 TRBV30 NA
TGTGCCAGCGCTAAGGGGGGGCGCACAGATACGCAGTATTTT CASAKGGRTDTQYF TRBJ2-3 14 NA TRBV7-8 NA
TGTGCCAGCAGCTTTGGAGGCGCCCGGGACAGGGGAGGTGGCGAGCAGTACTTC CASSFGGARDRGGGEQYF TRBJ2-7 18 TRBD1 TRBV5-6 NA
TGTGCCAGCAGCTTTACCTCACCCGCCTTTAGCACCGGGGAGCTGTTTTTT CASSFTSPAFSTGELFF TRBJ2-2 17 NA TRBV28 NA
TGTGCCAGCAGAGTATTGGAGGACACTGAAGCTTTCTTT CASRVLEDTEAFF TRBJ1-1 13 NA TRBV6-5 NA
TGTGCCAGCAGCTTCTGGCAGGGGCATGAAAAACTGTTTTTT CASSFWQGHEKLFF TRBJ1-4 14 NA TRBV5-4 NA
TGCGCCAGCAGCCAAGCCCAGCTCGGTGGCTACACCTTC CASSQAQLGGYTF TRBJ1-2 13 NA TRBV4-1 NA
TGTGCCATCAGTGAGTCGGATGAGCGGGAGAGGTATAACACCGGGGAGCTGTTTTTT CAISESDERERYNTGELFF TRBJ2-2 19 TRBD2 TRBV10-3 NA
TGTGCCAGCAGTTTACCTTTAACAGGGAGCTATGGCTACACCTTC CASSLPLTGSYGYTF TRBJ1-2 15 NA TRBV28 NA
TGCGCCAGCAGTGACAGGGATCACGAAGAATACGAGCAGTACTTC CASSDRDHEEYEQYF TRBJ2-7 15 NA TRBV10-2 NA
TGCGCCAGCAGCCAAGACGCGGCTACTGAAGCTTTCTTT CASSQDAATEAFF TRBJ1-1 13 NA TRBV4-3 NA
TGTGCCAGCAGTTTCCAGGGGAGTTTCTACGAGCAGTACTTC CASSFQGSFYEQYF TRBJ2-7 14 NA TRBV28 NA
TGTGCCAGCAGTGCCCCCGAATACAATGAGCAGTTCTTC CASSAPEYNEQFF TRBJ2-1 13 NA TRBV2 NA
TGTGCCAGCAGCGGACAGGGTCTCGGGCAGTACTTC CASSGQGLGQYF TRBJ2-7 12 TRBD1 TRBV9 NA
TGTGCCAGCAGCTTAGATCTTTTACCCCTCCACTTT CASSLDLLPLHF TRBJ1-6 12 NA TRBV7-8 NA
TGCGCCAGCGGACAGAGGAACACTGAAGCTTTCTTT CASGQRNTEAFF TRBJ1-1 12 NA TRBV4-1 NA
TGTGCCAGCAGTCAGACCGCTAGCTCCTACAATGAGCAGTTCTTC CASSQTASSYNEQFF TRBJ2-1 15 NA TRBV27 NA
TGCGCAAGGGTCCGGACCGGGGAGCTGTTTTTT CARVRTGELFF TRBJ2-2 11 NA TRBV10-1 NA
TGCGCCAGCAGCCAAGCGGACAGGGGGTCCGAGCAGTACTTC CASSQADRGSEQYF TRBJ2-7 14 TRBD1 TRBV4-3 NA
TGTACCCAAGGCGGGCGGCCCTCCTACGAGCAGTACTTC CTQGGRPSYEQYF TRBJ2-7 13 NA TRBV6-5 NA
TGCGCCAGCAGCCAAGTGGAGAACTACGAGCAGTACTTC CASSQVENYEQYF TRBJ2-7 13 NA TRBV4-3 once
TGTGCCAGCAGTTACGGCTATACTAGCGACAATGAGCAGTTCTTC CASSYGYTSDNEQFF TRBJ2-1 15 TRBD2 TRBV6-5 NA
TGTGCCAGCAGTGCCGGGACTAGCGGGGGGGATGAGCAGTTCTTC CASSAGTSGGDEQFF TRBJ2-1 15 TRBD2 TRBV6-4 NA
TGTGCCAGCAGCTTGGCTCGCGATGAAAAACTGTTTTTT CASSLARDEKLFF TRBJ1-4 13 NA TRBV5-4 NA
TGTGCCAGAAGCGTATCTAGCGAAGGTATCGCAGATACGCAGTATTTT CARSVSSEGIADTQYF TRBJ2-3 16 NA TRBV5-3 NA
TGTGCCAGCAGCTTCTGGACAGGGGGCTCTGGAAACACCATATATTTT CASSFWTGGSGNTIYF TRBJ1-3 16 TRBD1 TRBV7-9 NA
TGTGCCAGCAGCTTAGCGGGTACAGGGTTCTATGGCTACACCTTC CASSLAGTGFYGYTF TRBJ1-2 15 NA TRBV7-9 NA
TGTGCCAGCAGTTATAGGGTGGGCGGGGAGCTGTTTTTT CASSYRVGGELFF TRBJ2-2 13 NA TRBV28 NA
TGTGCCACTACCCCACAGGGCAGCTACAATGAGCAGTTCTTC CATTPQGSYNEQFF TRBJ2-1 14 NA TRBV19 NA
TGCAGCGTTGAAGACGACAGGACGAAGACCTACGAGCAGTACTTC CSVEDDRTKTYEQYF TRBJ2-7 15 NA TRBV29-1 NA
TGTGCCAGCAGCTTAGGAGGATCTGGAAACACCATATATTTT CASSLGGSGNTIYF TRBJ1-3 14 NA TRBV11-3 NA
TGTGCCAGCAGCCCCCTAGAGGCGGCTGTCGAGCAGTACTTC CASSPLEAAVEQYF TRBJ2-7 14 NA TRBV13 NA
TGTGCCAGCTCACCATCCTATACTAGCGGGAGGGCCGATGAGCAGTTCTTC CASSPSYTSGRADEQFF TRBJ2-1 17 TRBD2 TRBV18 NA
TGTGCCTGGGGGGACAGGGAGGTGTACTTC CAWGDREVYF TRBJ2-5 10 TRBD1 TRBV30 NA